Listed below are T cell receptor beta chains from one sample, sequenced in a study of blood T cells in healthy people across ages. TCRdb re-analysed the 5' RACE reads in MiXCR, keeping a single row per CDR3 protein. The sample records about 1.8 million distinct CDR3 sequences, about 50% being singletons. The material sequenced was blood. The receptors were sampled from a woman between 35 and 50 years old in good health. CDR3s include the opening cysteine and the closing phenylalanine or tryptophan. A D gene is named only where the DNA matches it firmly. Size tells how often a clone was seen (once, few, many) or the class of an expanded clone, and some rows leave it out.

d_call	clone_size	v_call	j_call	cdr3_aa	cdr3_nt
.	few	TRBV9	TRBJ2-7	CASSVDQLEPQYF	TGTGCCAGCAGCGTAGATCAGCTGGAACCCCAGTACTTC
.	.	TRBV5-1	TRBJ2-2	CASSGTVTGELFF	TGCGCCAGCAGCGGGACTGTCACCGGGGAGCTGTTTTTT
TRBD2	few	TRBV20-1	TRBJ2-1	CSAYELAGGRGFYNEQFF	TGCAGTGCTTATGAACTAGCGGGGGGGCGTGGGTTCTACAATGAGCAGTTCTTC
.	.	TRBV5-8	TRBJ2-4	CASSLGPTVAKNIQYF	TGTGCCAGCAGCCTGGGACCGACGGTAGCCAAAAACATTCAGTACTTC
TRBD2	few	TRBV28	TRBJ2-3	CASSEGLDLDTQYF	TGTGCCAGCAGCGAGGGACTAGACCTAGATACGCAGTATTTT
TRBD1	.	TRBV28	TRBJ1-2	CASSLNRGRGYGYTF	TGTGCCAGCAGTCTCAACAGGGGGCGCGGCTATGGCTACACCTTC
.	.	TRBV25-1	TRBJ2-4	CASGERNSQNIQYF	TGTGCCAGCGGTGAAAGGAACAGCCAAAACATTCAGTACTTC
.	.	TRBV7-6	TRBJ2-1	CASTAGPSYNEQFF	TGTGCCAGCACCGCGGGGCCTTCCTACAATGAGCAGTTCTTC
.	many	TRBV27	TRBJ2-4	CASSTLAKNIQYF	TGTGCCAGCAGTACCCTAGCCAAAAACATTCAGTACTTC
.	.	TRBV18	TRBJ1-1	CASSPLGQPSTEAFF	TGTGCCAGCTCACCACTCGGACAGCCCAGCACTGAAGCTTTCTTT
.	.	TRBV29-1	TRBJ2-1	CSVDGERNEQFF	TGCAGCGTTGACGGGGAAAGGAATGAGCAGTTCTTC
TRBD2	.	TRBV19	TRBJ2-5	CASSHLSGGGETQYF	TGTGCCAGTAGCCATCTTAGCGGGGGCGGGGAGACCCAGTACTTC
.	.	TRBV7-9	TRBJ1-2	CASSFATTHTNYGYTF	TGTGCCAGCAGCTTTGCAACAACCCATACTAACTATGGCTACACCTTC
.	.	TRBV6-6	TRBJ2-5	CASDSRQETQYF	TGTGCCAGCGACAGCCGGCAAGAGACCCAGTACTTC
.	.	TRBV5-1	TRBJ1-1	CASSHGRGGEAFF	TGCGCCAGCAGCCACGGACGGGGAGGTGAAGCTTTCTTT
TRBD2	.	TRBV6-2/TRBV6-3	TRBJ2-1	CASSYTSGGVYEQFF	TGTGCCAGCAGTTATACTAGCGGGGGGGTCTATGAGCAGTTCTTC
TRBD2	.	TRBV13	TRBJ2-3	CANSLDAGGSTDTQYF	TGTGCCAACAGCTTAGATGCCGGGGGGAGCACAGATACGCAGTATTTT
.	.	TRBV6-5	TRBJ2-1	CASSYAFDSNEQFF	TGTGCCAGCAGTTACGCTTTTGACTCAAATGAGCAGTTCTTC
.	.	TRBV7-2	TRBJ2-3	CASSRDKPDTQYF	TGTGCCAGCAGCCGAGATAAACCCGATACGCAGTATTTT
.	few	TRBV29-1	TRBJ2-1	CSEAGPSYNEQFF	TGCAGCGAGGCAGGGCCGTCCTACAATGAGCAGTTCTTC
TRBD1	few	TRBV7-2	TRBJ2-3	CASSPQSGPDRATDTQYF	TGTGCCAGCAGCCCCCAATCCGGGCCGGACAGGGCCACAGATACGCAGTATTTT
.	few	TRBV4-2	TRBJ1-6	CASSHFNSPLHF	TGTGCCAGCAGCCACTTTAATTCACCCCTCCACTTT
.	.	TRBV9	TRBJ2-1	CASSPVQSSYNEQFF	TGTGCCAGCAGCCCAGTACAGAGCTCCTACAATGAGCAGTTCTTC
TRBD1	once	TRBV7-2	TRBJ2-5	CASSPTRGLEETQYF	TGTGCCAGCAGCCCAACCAGGGGGCTTGAAGAGACCCAGTACTTC
TRBD2	.	TRBV28	TRBJ2-1	CASSSGGSDEQFF	TGTGCCAGCAGTTCGGGGGGGTCCGATGAGCAGTTCTTC
TRBD1	few	TRBV9	TRBJ2-7	CASSDRQGIYEQYF	TGTGCCAGCAGCGACCGACAGGGTATCTACGAGCAGTACTTC
.	.	TRBV28	TRBJ1-2	CASSSAGAGDYGYTF	TGTGCCAGCAGTTCGGCCGGGGCAGGGGACTATGGCTACACCTTC
.	.	TRBV27	TRBJ1-2	CASSLSLQGGPSGYTF	TGTGCCAGCAGTTTATCACTACAAGGGGGTCCCAGTGGCTACACCTTC
.	.	TRBV9	TRBJ1-2	CASSLAGDRNYGYTF	TGTGCCAGCAGCCTTGCAGGGGATAGGAACTATGGCTACACCTTC
.	few	TRBV21-1	TRBJ2-7	CASSKGNRGAGGPKQYF	TGTGCCAGCAGCAAAGGCAATAGGGGAGCGGGGGGGCCTAAGCAGTACTTC
.	.	TRBV20-1	TRBJ2-3	CSAPGVGGVADTQYF	TGCAGTGCCCCTGGGGTTGGCGGCGTTGCAGATACGCAGTATTTT
TRBD1	.	TRBV9	TRBJ2-6	CASSVEAGGYSGANVLTF	TGTGCCAGCAGCGTAGAGGCAGGGGGCTACTCTGGGGCCAACGTCCTGACTTTC
.	.	TRBV28	TRBJ2-1	CASSWRGGTYNEQFF	TGTGCCAGCAGTTGGAGGGGGGGGACCTACAATGAGCAGTTCTTC
.	.	TRBV5-1	TRBJ1-4	CASSFWGTNEKLFF	TGCGCTAGCAGCTTCTGGGGAACGAATGAAAAACTGTTTTTT
TRBD2	.	TRBV6-5	TRBJ2-1	CASSGLTSYEQFF	TGTGCCAGCAGTGGCCTGACTAGCTACGAGCAGTTCTTC
.	.	TRBV7-2	TRBJ2-3	CASSLPAAGTDTQYF	TGTGCCAGCAGCCTTCCGGCGGCGGGCACAGATACGCAGTATTTT
TRBD2	.	TRBV20-1	TRBJ2-5	CSARPGAGMGETQYF	TGCAGTGCTAGGCCAGGAGCGGGGATGGGAGAGACCCAGTACTTC
.	.	TRBV7-2	TRBJ1-3	CASSLTKNTIYF	TGTGCCAGCAGCTTAACTAAGAACACCATATATTTT
.	.	TRBV7-2	TRBJ1-2	CASSWAAFNYGYTF	TGTGCCAGCAGCTGGGCCGCCTTTAACTATGGCTACACCTTC
TRBD1	.	TRBV6-2/TRBV6-3	TRBJ2-5	CASSFTGGTETQYF	TGTGCCAGCAGTTTTACAGGGGGCACGGAGACCCAGTACTTC
.	few	TRBV4-3	TRBJ1-2	CASSPYTGLDSYGYTF	TGCGCCAGCAGCCCCTATACAGGGCTTGATTCCTATGGCTACACCTTC
TRBD2	few	TRBV7-9	TRBJ2-1	CASSMGLATHNEQFF	TGTGCCAGCAGCATGGGACTAGCGACCCACAATGAGCAGTTCTTC
TRBD2	.	TRBV20-1	TRBJ2-5	CSAGGVRRTYERYF	TGCAGTGCTGGGGGGGTACGTAGGACCTACGAGCGGTACTTC
.	.	TRBV4-3	TRBJ2-5	CASSQDFGTGKTQYF	TGCGCCAGCAGCCAAGATTTCGGAACAGGGAAGACCCAGTACTTC